The 10 T cell receptor beta chains listed next were all sequenced from one sample in a study of cytomegalovirus exposure and HLA in healthy donors. The PCR had 60 Vbeta and 13 Jbeta primers. The table came from immunoSEQ multiplex PCR; TCRdb's copy has only in-frame clones and leaves some out. The data contain under 250,000 clones, almost 80% of them seen just once; the ten biggest clones take up approximately 3.8%. Sequenced input: PBMCs. Receptors were obtained from a male donor in good health and CMV-seronegative.

The chain has TRBV27 and TRBJ2-1, with 10 bases identical to TRBD1. The CDR3 consists of 17 residues. Trimming at V came to 1 base and at J to 10 bases, leaving 13 bases not matched to a gene. Germline assignment: CDR1 MNHEY and CDR2 SMNVEV (reference sequence). CDR3 in DNA: TGTGCCAGCAGTTTATTGCCGGGACAGGGGAGGAATTGGGAGCAGTTCTTC. This encodes CASSLLPGQGRNWEQFF.

The chain recombines TRBV28 with TRBJ2-5, with D tentatively TRBD2 (6 bases). The CDR3 length is 15 residues. The V and J ends lost 3 bases and 3 bases respectively, with 14 bases between them. The germline V gene has CDR1 MDHEN and CDR2 SYDVKM. The CDR3 nucleotides read TGTGCCAGCAGTTTCCGCGGGACTGATAAAGAGACCCAGTACTTC. This codes for CASSFRGTDKETQYF.

The chain couples TRBV28 to TRBJ1-5; TRBD1 is a possible D gene (6 bases). This CDR3 spans 14 amino acids. Germline values: CDR1 MDHEN, CDR2 SYDVKM. Trimming left V 0 bases short and J 4 bases short, with 7 bases between. The DNA of the CDR3 is TGTGCCAGCAGTTTATGGGGACAAAATCAGCCCCAGCATTTT. Protein product: CASSLWGQNQPQHF.

This rearrangement joins TRBV5-4 to TRBJ2-1; D may be TRBD1 (5 bases). V lost 4 bases and J 4 bases, leaving 9 bases between the germline ends. This CDR3 has 13 residues. Germline V lookup: CDR1 SGHNT, CDR2 YYREEE (reference sequence). CDR3 amino acids: CASSTREYNEQFF. In nucleotides, the CDR3 is TGTGCCAGCAGCACCAGGGAATACAATGAGCAGTTCTTC.

J is TRBJ1-3 and V is TRBV11-3, with D unclear. CDR1 and CDR2 (germline): SGHNT, YENEEA. Trimming stripped 5 bases from V and 8 bases from J, with 13 bases between. The length of the CDR3 is 13 residues. CDR3 sequence (DNA): TGTGCCAGCAGCCCCGACTTCGGTGACACCATATATTTT. Protein product: CASSPDFGDTIYF.

In its sample, this clone was seen a few times. Here the CDR3 reads CASSSPTRGGEKLFF. In DNA, the CDR3 is TGTGCCAGCAGTTCTCCGACCAGGGGCGGCGAAAAACTGTTTTTT. J is TRBJ1-4 and V is TRBV28, with D tentatively TRBD1 (6 bases). CDR3 length: 15 amino acids. Between the trimmed V and J ends, which lost 4 bases and 8 bases, there was a span of 17 bases. Germline V lookup: CDR1 MDHEN, CDR2 SYDVKM.

This clone was observed a handful of times. The V gene is TRBV2, the J gene TRBJ1-1; D remains unclear. The CDR3 sequence is 16 residues long. Germline V gene sequence: CDR1 SNHLY, CDR2 FYNNEI. V was cut by 6 bases and J by 6 bases, with 23 bases left in between. CDR3 loop: CASRDGYGSGSSEAFF. The CDR3 DNA reads as TGTGCCAGCAGGGATGGTTATGGGAGCGGCTCTTCTGAAGCTTTCTTT.

This clone was observed a single time. This chain uses TRBV6-6 with TRBJ1-3; D perhaps matches TRBD1 (5 bases). Trimming took 4 bases from V and 2 from J, leaving 15 bases between them. Germline V gene sequence: CDR1 MNHNY, CDR2 SVGAGI (reference sequence). The length of the CDR3 is 16 residues. The CDR3 bases are TGTGCCAGCAGTTTCCCCGGGACTCAAGCTGGAAACACCATATATTTT. This translates into CASSFPGTQAGNTIYF.

The J gene is TRBJ1-4, the V gene TRBV5-4; D is unclear. V was cut by 0 bases and J by 8 bases, with 11 bases left in between. Germline CDR1 SGHNT, CDR2 YYREEE (reference sequence). The CDR3 length is 14 residues. In nucleotides, the CDR3 is TGTGCCAGCAGCTTGGCCGGGAACCAAGAAAAACTGTTTTTT. As protein: CASSLAGNQEKLFF. The full variable domain, rest sourced from reference TRBV5-4 and TRBJ1-4, is ETGVTQSPTHLIKTRGQQVTLRCSSQSGHNTVSWYQQALGQGPQFIFQYYREEENGRGNFPPRFSGLQFPNYSSELNVNALELDDSALYLCASSLAGNQEKLFFGSGTQLSVL.

This chain uses TRBV29-1 with TRBJ1-1; tentative D call: TRBD1 (6 bases). This CDR3 spans 13 amino acids. V lost 7 bases to trimming and J lost 1 base, with 13 bases between them. CDR1 is SQVTM, CDR2 ANQGSEA, per germline. Written as DNA, the CDR3 is TGCAGCGCTTCCCCGACAGGGAACACTGAAGCTTTCTTT. Its translation is CSASPTGNTEAFF.